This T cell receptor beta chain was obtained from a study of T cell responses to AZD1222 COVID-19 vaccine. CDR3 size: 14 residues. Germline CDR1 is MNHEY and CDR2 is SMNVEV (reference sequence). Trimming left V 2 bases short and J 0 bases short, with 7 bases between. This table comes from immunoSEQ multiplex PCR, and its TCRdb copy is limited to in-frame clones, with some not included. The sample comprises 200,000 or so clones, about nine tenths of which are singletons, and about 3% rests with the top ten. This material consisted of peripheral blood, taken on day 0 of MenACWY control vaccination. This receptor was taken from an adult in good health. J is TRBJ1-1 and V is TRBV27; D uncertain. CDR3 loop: CASSLRPVNTEAFF. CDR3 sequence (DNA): TGTGCCAGCAGTTTAAGGCCCGTGAACACTGAAGCTTTCTTT.